The 10 T cell receptor beta chains below were found in one sample sequenced in a study of beta chain features in type 1 diabetes. As every portion of the isolated RNA was reverse transcribed, the sequencing read expressed TCRB transcripts. The table came from immunoSEQ multiplex PCR; TCRdb's copy has only in-frame clones and leaves some out. The sample lists 250,000 to 350,000 clones; around 15% were seen once. Source material: central memory CD4+ T cells from blood. These receptors were obtained from a young man in good health.

This clone turned up a few times. The chain couples TRBV5-6 to TRBJ2-3, with 9 nucleotides matching TRBD2. CDR1 is SGHDT and CDR2 is YYEEEE in the germline V gene. Trimming cost V 0 bases and J 4 bases; bases outside gene matches: 3. The CDR3 sequence is 15 residues long. CDR3 loop: CASSLGLAASDTQYF. In DNA form, the CDR3 reads TGTGCCAGCAGCTTGGGACTAGCGGCATCAGATACGCAGTATTTT.

There are a few counts of this clone. CDR3 sequence: CASSADSGGAGGYTF. The DNA of the CDR3 is TGTGCCAGCAGCGCTGACTCAGGGGGCGCGGGTGGCTACACCTTC. This chain uses TRBV6-1 with TRBJ1-2; 8 bases line up with TRBD1. This CDR3 comprises 15 residues. V lost 6 bases and J lost 7; bases outside the gene matches: 13. The V gene's germline CDR1 is MNHNS and CDR2 SASEGT.

This clone has a handful of counts. V and J are TRBV28 and TRBJ1-4; possibly TRBD1 for D (5 bases). CDR1 is MDHEN, CDR2 SYDVKM, per germline. The CDR3 consists of 14 residues. Trimming removed 6 bases from V and 7 bases from J, with 15 bases in between. The CDR3 region has the DNA TGTGCCAGCAGGCCCGGGACGTTTGTTGAAAAACTGTTTTTT. It specifies CASRPGTFVEKLFF.

This clone appeared a few times. The chain has TRBV11-2 and TRBJ2-5; 10 nucleotides match TRBD1. This CDR3 has 14 amino acids. From germline, CDR1 is SGHAT and CDR2 FQNNGV. V dropped 4 bases and J dropped 5; count of bases not matched to a gene: 4. In DNA, the CDR3 is TGTGCCAGCAGCTACCGACAGGGGGCCGAGACCCAGTACTTC. Amino acid sequence: CASSYRQGAETQYF.

This rearrangement joins TRBV9 to TRBJ2-3; weak D call: TRBD1 (5 bases). Germline V gene sequence: CDR1 SGDLS, CDR2 YYNGEE. CDR3 length: 14 residues. V was cut by 3 bases and J by 1 base, with 9 bases left in between. The CDR3 region is CASSALTGTDTQYF. The CDR3 DNA is TGTGCCAGCAGCGCTTTGACAGGCACAGATACGCAGTATTTT.

The chain recombines TRBV5-8 with TRBJ2-7, with D possibly being TRBD1 (6 bases). V dropped 3 bases and J dropped 0 bases, with 13 bases sitting between them. Germline CDR1 SGHTS, CDR2 YDEGEE. The CDR3 is 15 amino acids. CDR3 in amino acids: CASSYPGVSSYEQYF. The CDR3 region has the DNA TGTGCCAGCAGCTATCCAGGGGTCAGCTCCTACGAGCAGTACTTC.

V usage is TRBV7-6 and J usage is TRBJ2-1; 8 bases fit TRBD2. V was pared by 5 bases and J by 3 bases, with 9 bases of the junction left unmatched. This CDR3 comprises 16 residues. CDR1 SGHVS and CDR2 FNYEAQ come from the germline V gene. The CDR3 sequence is CASSQTSGSFYNEQFF. The CDR3 DNA sequence: TGTGCCAGCAGCCAAACTAGCGGAAGCTTCTACAATGAGCAGTTCTTC.

The chain links TRBV7-9 to TRBJ2-5, with 7 bases matching TRBD2. This CDR3 is 14 amino acids long. CDR1 and CDR2 (germline): SEHNR, FQNEAQ (reference sequence). The V segment lost 5 bases and the J segment 1 base; nucleotides outside the gene matches: 4. The CDR3 DNA reads TGTGCCAGCAGCCTCGGGGGGATCCAAGAGACCCAGTACTTC. It translates to CASSLGGIQETQYF.

There are a few counts of this clone. The sample has other DNA sequences that encode this CDR3 too. The V gene is TRBV7-3, the J gene TRBJ2-1; a possible D gene is TRBD2 (5 bases). Between the trimmed V and J ends, which lost 0 bases and 4 bases, there was a span of 7 bases. The CDR3 runs 14 residues. Germline loops: CDR1 SGHTA, CDR2 FQGTGA. CDR3: CASSLTRDYNEQFF. For the CDR3, the DNA is TGTGCCAGCAGCTTAACGAGGGATTACAATGAGCAGTTCTTC.

The chain carries TRBV4-1 and TRBJ1-5; D is uncertain. The CDR3 is 15 amino acids. The ends were cut back, 0 bases at V and 1 base at J, with 7 bases in the middle. From germline, CDR1 is MGHRA and CDR2 YSYEKL. This chain's CDR3 is CASSQDSRSNQPQHF. Here the CDR3 DNA reads TGCGCCAGCAGCCAAGATAGCAGGAGCAATCAGCCCCAGCATTTT.